This record covers a single T cell receptor beta chain. Germline CDR1 SGHRS, CDR2 YFSETQ. This CDR3 is built from 17 residues. V lost 0 bases to trimming and J lost 5 bases, with 20 bases between them. Time point meaning: patch test 3, about 24 weeks after DPC sensitization. The sample's treatment: therapeutic diphenylcyclopropenone sensitization with weekly scalp DPC. Unique molecular identifiers were attached to individual cDNA molecules within the library. TCRdb reprocessed the RACE reads via MiXCR and lists one record per CDR3 protein. Seen here are under 200,000 distinct CDR3 sequences, about 27% observed once, and the top ten hold around 2.3%. This sample was included in a study of human T cells and chemical hapten exposure.

J is TRBJ1-2 and V is TRBV5-1, with a possible D match to TRBD1 (6 bases). The sequence was obtained from a woman aged 18-30 years with alopecia areata. Some clones in this sample may be carry-over from other donors' samples. The sample here was whole blood, taken in connection with sensitization to the hapten diphenylcyclopropenone (DPC). The CDR3 loop reads CASSLVFPGTQEYGYTF. The CDR3 DNA reads as TGCGCCAGCAGCTTGGTTTTTCCGGGGACACAGGAGTATGGCTACACCTTC.